The 18 T cell receptor beta chains below were found in one sample sequenced in a study of T cell responses to AZD1222 COVID-19 vaccine. The protocol was immunoSEQ multiplex PCR, while the TCRdb copy is restricted to in-frame clones and leaves out a portion. The sample has 180,000 or so clones, about 91% seen once. This material consisted of peripheral blood, taken 28 days after the second AZD1222 dose. These TCRs come from an adult who received the AZD1222 COVID-19 vaccine.

J is TRBJ1-3 and V is TRBV14; D remains ambiguous. CDR1 SGHDN and CDR2 FVKESK come from the germline V gene. Trimming stripped 4 bases from V and 4 bases from J, with 14 bases between. CDR3 length: 15 amino acids. The CDR3 bases are TGTGCCAGCAGCCTTTACGGGGTGCGAGGAAACACCATATATTTT. Translated, it gives CASSLYGVRGNTIYF. Looking up the rest from reference TRBV14 and TRBJ1-3 gives the full variable domain: EAGVTQFPSHSVIEKGQTVTLRCDPISGHDNLYWYRRVMGKEIKFLLHFVKESKQDESGMPNNRFLAERTGGTYSTLKVQPAELEDSGVYFCASSLYGVRGNTIYFGEGSWLTVV.

This sequence joins TRBV5-5 and TRBJ1-1; 8 bases align to TRBD1. The V segment lost 4 bases and the J segment 11 bases; nucleotides outside the gene matches: 10. Germline V gene sequence: CDR1 SGHKS, CDR2 YYEKEE (reference sequence). The CDR3 length is 13 residues. For the CDR3, the DNA is TGTGCCAGCAGCCCGGACAGGGTCGGAGTCGCTTTCTTT. Its translation is CASSPDRVGVAFF.

Worth noting for this clone: The germline gene is not matched at one end of the junction; a read error may be the cause. V is TRBV7-7 and J is TRBJ2-1, with 11 bases aligning to TRBD2. This CDR3 contains 15 residues. CDR1 and CDR2 (germline): SSHAT, FNYEAQ (reference sequence). CDR3 sequence reads: CASSLAHLAGGQQFF. In DNA, the CDR3 is TGTGCTAGCAGCTTAGCGCACCTAGCGGGGGGCCAGCAGTTCTTC.

This sequence joins TRBV14 and TRBJ1-1; no definite D call. Germline CDR1 and CDR2: SGHDN and FVKESK. CDR3 size: 12 residues. Trimming took 4 bases from V and 5 from J, leaving 8 bases between them. Here the CDR3 DNA reads TGTGCCAGCAGCCTTCGGGGAACTGAAGCTTTCTTT. Protein sequence: CASSLRGTEAFF.

The V gene is TRBV7-3, the J gene TRBJ2-7; D possibly corresponds to TRBD2 (5 bases). The CDR3 is 13 residues long. Trimming removed 1 base from V and 3 bases from J, with 7 bases in between. The V gene's germline CDR1 is SGHTA and CDR2 FQGTGA. The CDR3 reads CASSLRENYEQYF. CDR3 DNA: TGTGCCAGCAGCTTAAGGGAGAACTACGAGCAGTACTTC.

This chain uses TRBV28 with TRBJ1-4, with D possibly being TRBD1 (5 bases). Germline lookup yields CDR1 MDHEN and CDR2 SYDVKM. The CDR3 has 16 amino acids. Trimming pared 3 bases from V and 8 bases from J, leaving 19 bases between. This CDR3 is CASSFRRGSSREKLFF. CDR3 coding DNA: TGTGCCAGCAGTTTTCGGCGGGGGAGCTCTCGCGAAAAACTGTTTTTT.

The chain joins TRBV5-1 to TRBJ2-2; D may match TRBD1 or TRBD2 (5 bases each). The V gene lost 0 bases and the J gene lost 6 bases, with 9 bases spanning the gap. Germline V CDR1 and CDR2: SGHRS, YFSETQ. The CDR3 runs 14 residues. The CDR3 sequence: CASSLDGAAGELFF. CDR3 DNA sequence: TGCGCCAGCAGCTTGGACGGGGCGGCCGGGGAGCTGTTTTTT.

This sequence joins TRBV13 and TRBJ2-3; TRBD2 aligns across 9 bases. V was clipped by 5 bases and J by 0 bases; unmatched bases: 12. The germline V gene encodes CDR1 PRHDT and CDR2 FYEKMQ (reference sequence). The CDR3 contains 18 residues. CDR3 region: CASSLQAGGRPSTDTQYF. The CDR3 DNA reads as TGTGCCAGCAGCCTACAGGCGGGGGGGCGCCCTAGCACAGATACGCAGTATTTT. The variable domain in full, completed from reference TRBV13 and TRBJ2-3, reads AAGVIQSPRHLIKEKRETATLKCYPIPRHDTVYWYQQGPGQDPQFLISFYEKMQSDKGSIPDRFSAQQFSDYHSELNMSSLELGDSALYFCASSLQAGGRPSTDTQYFGPGTRLTVL.

J is TRBJ2-3 and V is TRBV3-1 (or the pseudogene TRBV3-2); D may be TRBD2 (6 bases). CDR1 is LGHDT, CDR2 YNNKEL, per germline (reference sequence). Trimming took 2 bases from V and 0 from J, leaving 9 bases between them. CDR3 length equals 15 residues. This CDR3 reads CASSQIAASTDTQYF. CDR3 nucleotides: TGTGCCAGCAGCCAAATAGCGGCTAGCACAGATACGCAGTATTTT.

In its sample, this clone was seen once. V and J are TRBV9 and TRBJ2-6; D remains unclear. V was pared by 0 bases and J by 6 bases, with 7 bases between. The CDR3 is 14 residues long. Germline values: CDR1 SGDLS, CDR2 YYNGEE. The chain's CDR3 is CASSVDLKANVLTF. In DNA form, the CDR3 reads TGTGCCAGCAGCGTAGACCTGAAGGCCAACGTCCTGACTTTC.

The rearrangement uses TRBV2 and TRBJ2-1; a weak D match, TRBD2 (6 bases). Germline V gene sequence: CDR1 SNHLY, CDR2 FYNNEI. Trimming cost V 5 bases and J 9 bases, with 8 bases left between them. The CDR3 contains 11 residues. For the CDR3, the DNA is TGTGCCAGCAGTTTGGAGGGTGAGCAGTTCTTC. Translated: CASSLEGEQFF.

The chain couples TRBV18 to TRBJ2-1; D remains unclear. The CDR3 is 15 amino acids. Germline assignment: CDR1 KGHSH and CDR2 LQKENI. V was clipped by 2 bases and J by 6 bases, with 14 bases between them. The CDR3 here is CASSPTVVDANEQFF. The CDR3 region has the DNA TGTGCCAGCTCACCAACGGTTGTAGACGCCAATGAGCAGTTCTTC.

The CDR3 DNA reads TGTGCCAGCAGCCAGGGACTCAGCGTCTCCTACAATGAGCAGTTCTTC. Protein sequence: CASSQGLSVSYNEQFF. The J gene is TRBJ2-1, the V gene TRBV7-8; D is possibly TRBD2 (6 bases). The CDR3 totals 16 residues. Between the trimmed V and J ends, which lost 5 bases and 0 bases, there was a span of 14 bases. Germline V gene lookup returns CDR1 SGHVS and CDR2 FQNEAQ.

The chain couples TRBV27 to TRBJ2-7; the D gene is possibly TRBD1 (6 bases). V lost 7 bases and J 6 bases, leaving 10 bases between the germline ends. The CDR3 runs to 11 residues. Per the germline V gene, CDR1 is MNHEY and CDR2 is SMNVEV (reference sequence). The CDR3 DNA sequence: TGTGCCAGCAAGGGGGTGAGCGAGCAGTACTTC. This encodes CASKGVSEQYF.

The table lists this clone with a count of one. The chain uses TRBV5-1 and TRBJ2-1, with 15 bases identical to TRBD2. Trimming removed 0 bases from V and 14 bases from J; junction bases left unmatched: 3. Germline CDR1 and CDR2: SGHRS and YFSETQ. The CDR3 covers 14 residues. The CDR3 here is CASSLGTSGGAKFF. For the CDR3, the DNA is TGCGCCAGCAGCTTGGGGACTAGCGGGGGGGCCAAGTTCTTC.

The V gene is TRBV12-5, the J gene TRBJ1-2; no clear D. CDR3 length equals 13 residues. V lost 2 bases to trimming and J lost 3 bases, with 7 bases between them. Germline V CDR1 and CDR2: LGHNT, FRNRAP. CDR3: CASGLFSDYGYTF. CDR3 nucleotide sequence: TGTGCTAGTGGTTTGTTTTCTGACTATGGCTACACCTTC.

The V call is TRBV4-1, the J call TRBJ1-4; TRBD1 matches at 11 bases. The germline CDR1 and CDR2 sequences are MGHRA and YSYEKL. CDR3 size: 16 residues. After removal of 2 bases from V and 6 bases from J, the junction contained 5 bases not matched to a gene. The CDR3 DNA reads TGCGCCAGCAGCCAAATCCCGGGACAGGGGGATGAAAAACTGTTTTTT. This encodes CASSQIPGQGDEKLFF.

Of note for this clone: One end of the junction is discordant with germline, which a read error may explain. The chain couples TRBV2 to TRBJ1-1; no reliable D call. Germline assignment: CDR1 SNHLY and CDR2 FYNNEI. The CDR3 contains 15 residues. The CDR3 reads CVSSEWEELRTEAFF. DNA for the CDR3: TGTGTCAGCAGTGAGTGGGAAGAATTGCGGACTGAAGCTTTCTTT.